The 20 T cell receptor beta chains below all came from one sample that was sequenced in a study of Graves' ophthalmopathy and Graves' hyperthyroidism. RNA transcripts provided the template for amplifying TCR beta CDR3 regions. First-round RT-PCR relied on HTBI primers, and a second-round multiplex PCR came next. TCRdb redid the calling of the multiplex PCR reads with MiXCR, one entry per CDR3 protein. This repertoire shows roughly 500,000 distinct CDR3 sequences, 13% to 15% found once; its top ten account for approximately 9.8%. Sequenced input: blood. The source is a woman aged 25 to 39 with Graves' ophthalmopathy.

The chain employs TRBV12-3 or TRBV12-4 and TRBJ2-7; 7 nucleotides line up with TRBD1. This CDR3 comprises 14 residues. Trimming took 3 bases from V and 3 from J; bases not matched to a gene: 5. The CDR3 reads CASSFSGTDYEQYF. CDR3 DNA sequence: TGTGCCAGCAGTTTTTCCGGGACAGACTACGAGCAGTACTTC.

The chain uses TRBV20-1 and TRBJ2-7, with 11 positions matching TRBD2. The CDR3 loop spans 15 amino acids. CDR1 is DFQATT and CDR2 is SNEGSKA in the germline V gene (reference sequence). Trimming cost V 4 bases and J 6 bases; bases outside gene matches: 11. CDR3 DNA: TGCAGTGCTAAAAACCCGACTAGCGGGGTAGGCGAGCAGTACTTC. Translation gives CSAKNPTSGVGEQYF.

The genes are TRBV5-1 and TRBJ2-2, with unresolved D. The CDR3 contains 13 residues. The V gene's germline CDR1 is SGHRS and CDR2 YFSETQ. V gave up 6 bases and J gave up 4 bases, with 10 bases separating them. CDR3 nucleotide sequence: TGCGCCAGCACCCCCCGGCCCACCGGGGAGCTGTTTTTT. Translating gives CASTPRPTGELFF.

This clonotype was seen more than once but under ten times. V is TRBV27 and J is TRBJ1-5, with a possible D match to TRBD1 (5 bases). This CDR3 is built from 16 residues. Germline CDR1 MNHEY, CDR2 SMNVEV (reference sequence). The ends were cut back, 11 bases at V and 3 bases at J, with 23 bases in the middle. The CDR3: CADETPGPRDNQPQHF. In nucleotides, the CDR3 is TGTGCCGACGAAACCCCGGGACCGAGAGACAATCAGCCCCAGCATTTT.

In this sample, this clonotype turned up many times. The chain joins TRBV6-1 to TRBJ2-7, with 10 bases aligning to TRBD1. This CDR3 is built from 16 residues. Germline V gives CDR1 MNHNS, CDR2 SASEGT. V lost 6 bases, J lost 4 bases, and 12 bases stayed unmatched. This chain's CDR3 is CASRPGQGPRWYEQYF. The CDR3 nucleotides read TGTGCCAGCAGGCCGGGACAGGGGCCTCGCTGGTACGAGCAGTACTTC.

This clonotype has at least ten counts. In DNA form, the CDR3 reads TGCGCCAGCAGATACCGGGACACTATCCAAGAGACCCAGTACTTC. This translates into CASRYRDTIQETQYF. This rearrangement joins TRBV4-1 to TRBJ2-5, with a possible D match to TRBD1 (6 bases). The CDR3 sequence is 15 residues long. Germline-derived CDR1 and CDR2 are MGHRA and YSYEKL. Trimming took 6 bases from V and 1 from J, leaving 15 bases between them.

In its sample, this clonotype was seen many times. The rearrangement uses TRBV6-5 and TRBJ1-2; a weak D match, TRBD1 (6 bases). Germline V gene data show CDR1 as MNHEY and CDR2 as SVGAGI. The CDR3 is 14 residues long. With 6 bases removed from V and 4 bases from J, the gap between germline ends came to 15 bases. The CDR3 DNA sequence: TGTGCCAGCAGAATTGAGGGGGGCGGCTATGGCTACACCTTC. It is translated as CASRIEGGGYGYTF.

This clonotype was counted at least ten times. The gene calls are TRBV5-1 and TRBJ2-7; 7 bases agree with TRBD1. Germline V gene sequence: CDR1 SGHRS, CDR2 YFSETQ. This CDR3 region has 15 residues. The V segment lost 0 bases and the J segment 1 base; nucleotides outside the gene matches: 4. For the CDR3, the DNA is TGCGCCAGCAGCTTGGGGGGACAGCTTTCCTACGAGCAGTACTTC. This gives the protein CASSLGGQLSYEQYF.

At least ten counts were recorded for this clonotype. The V call is TRBV2, the J call TRBJ1-6, with D perhaps TRBD1 (6 bases). This CDR3 spans 16 amino acids. Looked up from germline, CDR1 is SNHLY and CDR2 is FYNNEI. Trimming stripped 10 bases from V and 6 bases from J, with 22 bases between. Here the CDR3 reads CAIRIKGGGSNSPLHF. CDR3 nucleotide sequence: TGTGCCATAAGGATCAAGGGGGGGGGCAGTAATTCACCCCTCCACTTT. The whole variable domain, remainder taken from reference TRBV2 and TRBJ1-6, is EPEVTQTPSHQVTQMGQEVILRCVPISNHLYFYWYRQILGQKVEFLVSFYNNEISEKSEIFDDQFSVERPDGSNFTLKIRSTKLEDSAMYFCAIRIKGGGSNSPLHFGNGTRLTVT.

This clonotype was detected ten times or more. The chain is built from TRBV12-3 or TRBV12-4 and TRBJ1-1, with 9 bases aligning to TRBD1. The CDR3 sequence is 14 residues long. Trimming removed 6 bases from V and 3 bases from J; junction bases left unmatched: 5. DNA for the CDR3: TGTGCCAGCAGCCGGGGGACAGGGTACACTGAAGCTTTCTTT. Translating gives CASSRGTGYTEAFF.

This clonotype was observed many times. The chain recombines TRBV28 with TRBJ1-6; D perhaps matches TRBD1 (5 bases). Germline V gene data show CDR1 as MDHEN and CDR2 as SYDVKM. This CDR3 has 16 amino acids. The V end was cut by 3 bases, the J end by 3 bases, with 12 bases between. The CDR3 nucleotides read TGTGCCAGCAGTTTTGGGGCAAGCCACTATAATTCACCCCTCCACTTT. Protein product: CASSFGASHYNSPLHF.

The rearrangement joins TRBV6-5 to TRBJ1-2, with TRBD1 matching over 11 bases. From germline, CDR1 is MNHEY and CDR2 SVGAGI. The CDR3 contains 15 residues. V lost 4 bases to trimming and J lost 6 bases; unmatched junction nucleotides: 7. The CDR3 DNA reads as TGTGCCAGCAGTTCACCGGGACAGGGGGATAATGGCTACACCTTC. Its translation: CASSSPGQGDNGYTF.

The genes are TRBV6-1 and TRBJ2-7; D tentatively fits TRBD1 or TRBD2 (5 bases each). CDR1 is MNHNS and CDR2 is SASEGT in the germline V gene. V was shortened by 1 base and J by 3 bases, with 10 bases between the two germline ends. The CDR3 sequence is 14 residues long. CDR3 DNA: TGTGCCAGCAGTGAAGTGGGACCAAGCTACGAGCAGTACTTC. This encodes CASSEVGPSYEQYF.

Ten or more counts support this clonotype. The rearrangement uses TRBV29-1 and TRBJ2-7; D unresolved. The CDR3 runs to 12 residues. Germline values: CDR1 SQVTM, CDR2 ANQGSEA. The ends were cut back, 3 bases at V and 2 bases at J, with 8 bases in the middle. The CDR3 DNA is TGCAGCGTTGAGGACCACCCCTACGAGCAGTACTTC. It is translated as CSVEDHPYEQYF.

In this sample, this clonotype turned up many times. The chain couples TRBV20-1 to TRBJ1-6; 9 bases are shared with TRBD1. Germline lookup yields CDR1 DFQATT and CDR2 SNEGSKA (reference sequence). The trim removed 3 bases at V and 4 bases at J, leaving 4 bases unmatched. The CDR3 extends over 15 amino acids. CDR3 in DNA: TGCAGTGCTAGCGAGACAGGGGGGTATAATTCACCCCTCCACTTT. Its translation is CSASETGGYNSPLHF.

This chain joins TRBV19 and TRBJ2-5; possibly TRBD2 for D (5 bases). Germline V gene sequence: CDR1 LNHDA, CDR2 SQIVND (reference sequence). CDR3 length equals 16 residues. V was trimmed by 3 bases and J by 5 bases, leaving 19 bases between them. CDR3 region: CASSIWTRTGKETQYF. The CDR3 DNA reads as TGTGCCAGTAGTATTTGGACTCGGACTGGCAAGGAGACCCAGTACTTC.

There are many counts of this clonotype. This chain connects TRBV28 to TRBJ1-5; TRBD1 agrees at 7 bases. The CDR3 length is 15 residues. J lost 0 bases, V lost 4 bases, and 3 bases had no gene match. Germline V CDR1 and CDR2: MDHEN, SYDVKM. CDR3 DNA sequence: TGTGCCAGCAGTTCGGGACAGTATAGCAATCAGCCCCAGCATTTT. Translated: CASSSGQYSNQPQHF. The full variable domain, rest sourced from reference TRBV28 and TRBJ1-5, is DVKVTQSSRYLVKRTGEKVFLECVQDMDHENMFWYRQDPGLGLRLIYFSYDVKMKEKGDIPEGYSVSREKKERFSLILESASTNQTSMYLCASSSGQYSNQPQHFGDGTRLSIL.

The sample holds a few counts of this clonotype. The chain couples TRBV14 to TRBJ2-2; 9 bases line up with TRBD1. Germline-derived CDR1 and CDR2 are SGHDN and FVKESK. The CDR3 consists of 16 residues. Germline trimming cut 1 base from V and 5 bases from J; bases unmatched to any gene: 5. CDR3 protein: CASSQVSGTGTGELFF. The CDR3 nucleotides read TGTGCCAGCAGCCAAGTGTCCGGGACAGGGACCGGGGAGCTGTTTTTT.

In its sample, this clonotype was seen many times. The chain employs TRBV6-4 and TRBJ2-7; weak D call: TRBD2 (5 bases). This CDR3 is built from 14 residues. Germline V gives CDR1 MRHNA, CDR2 SNTAGT. V was pared by 9 bases and J by 2 bases, with 17 bases between. DNA of the CDR3: TGTGCCAGAACCGGGATTCGCAGCCCCTACGAGCAGTACTTC. It encodes CARTGIRSPYEQYF.

This clonotype was recorded at least ten times. The rearrangement joins TRBV12-3 or TRBV12-4 to TRBJ1-2; TRBD1 is a possible D gene (6 bases). CDR3 length equals 14 residues. V was clipped by 4 bases and J by 2 bases, with 11 bases between them. The CDR3 coding sequence is TGTGCCAGCAGTTACAGGGTTTCCAACTATGGCTACACCTTC. Its translation is CASSYRVSNYGYTF.